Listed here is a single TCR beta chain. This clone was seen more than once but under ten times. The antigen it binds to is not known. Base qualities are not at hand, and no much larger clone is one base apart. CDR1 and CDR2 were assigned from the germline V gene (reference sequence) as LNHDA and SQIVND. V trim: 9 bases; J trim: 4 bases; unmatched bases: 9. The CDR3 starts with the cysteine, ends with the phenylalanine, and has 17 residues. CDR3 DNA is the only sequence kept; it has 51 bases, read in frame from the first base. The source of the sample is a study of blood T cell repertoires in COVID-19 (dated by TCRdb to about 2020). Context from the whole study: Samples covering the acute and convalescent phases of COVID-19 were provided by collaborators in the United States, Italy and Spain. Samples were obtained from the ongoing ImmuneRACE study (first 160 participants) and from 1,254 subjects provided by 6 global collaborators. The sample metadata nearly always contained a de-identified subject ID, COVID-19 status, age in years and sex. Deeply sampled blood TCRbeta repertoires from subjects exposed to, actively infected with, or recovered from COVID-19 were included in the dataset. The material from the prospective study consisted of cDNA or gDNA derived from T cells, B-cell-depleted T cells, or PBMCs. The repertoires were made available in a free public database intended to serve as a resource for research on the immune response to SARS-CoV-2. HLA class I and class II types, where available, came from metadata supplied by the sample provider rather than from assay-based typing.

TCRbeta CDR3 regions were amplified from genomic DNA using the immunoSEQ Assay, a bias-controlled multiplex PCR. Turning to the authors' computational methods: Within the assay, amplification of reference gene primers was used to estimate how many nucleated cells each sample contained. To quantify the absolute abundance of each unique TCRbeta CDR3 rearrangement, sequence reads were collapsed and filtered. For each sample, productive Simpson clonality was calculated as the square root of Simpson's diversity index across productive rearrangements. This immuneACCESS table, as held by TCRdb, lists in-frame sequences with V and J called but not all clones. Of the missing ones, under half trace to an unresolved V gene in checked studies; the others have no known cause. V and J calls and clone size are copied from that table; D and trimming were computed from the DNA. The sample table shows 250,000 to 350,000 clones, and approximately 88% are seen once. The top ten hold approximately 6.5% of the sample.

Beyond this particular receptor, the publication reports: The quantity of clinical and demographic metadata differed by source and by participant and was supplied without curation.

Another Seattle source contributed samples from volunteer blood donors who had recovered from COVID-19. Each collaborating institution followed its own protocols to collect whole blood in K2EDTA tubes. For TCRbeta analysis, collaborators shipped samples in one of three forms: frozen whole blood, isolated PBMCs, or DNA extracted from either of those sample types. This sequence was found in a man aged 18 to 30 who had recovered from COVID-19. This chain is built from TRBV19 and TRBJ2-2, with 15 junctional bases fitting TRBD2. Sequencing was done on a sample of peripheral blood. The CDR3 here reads CASEGLAGGPSTGELFF. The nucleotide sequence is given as TGTGCCAGCGAGGGACTAGCGGGGGGTCCGAGCACCGGGGAGCTGTTTTTT.